The source of this T cell receptor (beta chain) is a study of blood T cell repertoires in COVID-19. Whole-study context: Samples came from the United States, Italy and Spain, spanning acute and convalescent COVID-19. The cDNA or gDNA used as material had been derived from T cells, B-cell-depleted T cells, or PBMCs.

TCRdb's table, derived via immunoSEQ multiplex PCR, lists solely in-frame clones and lacks some. The sample has just over 95,000 clones, approximately 82% seen once. V shed 3 bases and J 4 bases; nucleotides not matched to a gene: 5. This CDR3 region has 15 residues. CDR1 and CDR2 (germline): KGHSH, LQKENI. Specimen: peripheral blood. The chain combines TRBV18 with TRBJ1-1, with 10 bases lining up with TRBD1. The source is a man in his 60s with acute or convalescent COVID-19. CDR3 protein: CASSPLDRGSTEAFF. The CDR3, as DNA: TGTGCCAGCTCACCCCTGGACAGGGGGTCCACTGAAGCTTTCTTT.